A single sample is the source of the 32 T cell receptor beta chains below, sequenced in a study of somatic mutations in cytotoxic T cells in rheumatoid arthritis (dated by TCRdb to 2016 to 2017). The method behind the library was the immunoSEQ multiplex PCR assay. TCRdb obtained this table from immuneACCESS and retained in-frame rearrangements with V and J assigned. These tables miss some clones; where compared with another copy, unresolved V genes account for less than half of the shortfall, and the remainder is unexplained. This sample comprises around 19,000 clones, over 75% of them detected only once. The ten largest clonotypes hold around 14% of the sample. Material for sequencing was CD8+ T cells sorted from blood. These receptors were obtained from an adult with rheumatoid arthritis.

This chain uses TRBV18 with TRBJ1-2; TRBD1 might be the D (5 bases). Trimming shortened V by 0 bases and J by 4 bases, and 15 bases separated the two germline ends. The CDR3 spans 16 residues. Per the germline V gene, CDR1 is KGHSH and CDR2 is LQKENI. For the CDR3, the DNA is TGTGCCAGCTCACCACCGGGGCAGGAAGGTCCCTATGGCTACACCTTC. This encodes CASSPPGQEGPYGYTF.

This chain joins TRBV9 and TRBJ1-3; D gene uncertain. CDR1 is SGDLS, CDR2 YYNGEE, per germline. This CDR3 region has 14 residues. The V end was cut by 1 base, the J end by 0 bases, with 5 bases between. The CDR3 region is CASSVSSSGNTIYF. The DNA of the CDR3 is TGTGCCAGCAGCGTATCTAGCTCTGGAAACACCATATATTTT.

This chain links TRBV19 with TRBJ2-5; 9 bases agree with TRBD2. J lost 5 bases, V lost 4 bases, and 5 bases had no gene match. The CDR3 is made up of 14 amino acids. In germline, CDR1 is LNHDA, CDR2 SQIVND (reference sequence). The CDR3 loop reads CASSKAGGPETQYF. Written as DNA, the CDR3 is TGTGCCAGTAGTAAGGCGGGGGGGCCGGAGACCCAGTACTTC.

This chain links TRBV14 with TRBJ2-1; 14 bases agree with TRBD2. V was clipped by 4 bases and J by 4 bases; unmatched bases: 6. This CDR3 has 17 amino acids. Germline CDR1 is SGHDN and CDR2 is FVKESK. Written as DNA, the CDR3 is TGTGCCAGCAGCCGCCAGACTAGCGGGAGGGCATACAATGAGCAGTTCTTC. Translation: CASSRQTSGRAYNEQFF.

This clone is a singleton in its sample. Other DNA sequences within the sample encode an identical CDR3. The chain recombines TRBV27 with TRBJ1-5, with TRBD1 matching over 7 bases. CDR3 length: 16 amino acids. CDR1 is MNHEY and CDR2 is SMNVEV in the germline V gene (reference sequence). V trimming: 2 bases; J trimming: 2 bases; junction bases outside the gene matches: 6. This chain's CDR3 is CASSLTGVRGNQPQHF. CDR3 DNA: TGTGCCAGCAGTTTAACAGGGGTTAGGGGCAATCAGCCCCAGCATTTT.

The chain has TRBV25-1 and TRBJ1-4; no definite D call. Deletions cut 0 bases from V and 7 bases from J, with 6 bases between. Germline assignment: CDR1 MGHDK and CDR2 SYGVNS. The CDR3 is made up of 13 amino acids. This CDR3 is CASSEYRGEKLFF. In DNA, the CDR3 is TGTGCCAGCAGTGAATATCGAGGTGAAAAACTGTTTTTT.

The sample holds one count of this clone. The rearrangement uses TRBV6-5 and TRBJ2-2; unclear D gene. There are 13 residues in the CDR3. The ends were cut back, 8 bases at V and 4 bases at J, with 11 bases in the middle. Germline CDR1 MNHEY, CDR2 SVGAGI. The CDR3: CASWHPSTGELFF. In DNA, the CDR3 is TGTGCCAGCTGGCACCCGTCCACCGGGGAGCTGTTTTTT.

This clone rates as medium-sized. This rearrangement joins TRBV7-9 to TRBJ2-1; D gene uncertain. CDR3 length: 15 residues. Trimming removed 2 bases from V and 0 bases from J, with 8 bases in between. CDR1 is SEHNR and CDR2 is FQNEAQ in the germline V gene (reference sequence). In nucleotides, the CDR3 is TGTGCCAGCAGCTTAACATTAGGCTCCTACAATGAGCAGTTCTTC. Residues: CASSLTLGSYNEQFF. The complete variable domain, with remaining parts taken from reference TRBV7-9 and TRBJ2-1, reads DTGVSQNPRHKITKRGQNVTFRCDPISEHNRLYWYRQTLGQGPEFLTYFQNEAQLEKSRLLSDRFSAERPKGSFSTLEIQRTEQGDSAMYLCASSLTLGSYNEQFFGPGTRLTVL.

The chain couples TRBV7-9 to TRBJ2-5, with a weak D call TRBD1 (6 bases). Germline CDR1 is SEHNR and CDR2 is FQNEAQ (reference sequence). V lost 2 bases to trimming and J lost 4 bases, with 20 bases between them. CDR3 length: 17 amino acids. The CDR3 protein is CASSLNSGTLYLETQYF. CDR3 nucleotides: TGTGCCAGCAGCTTAAATTCCGGGACATTATACTTAGAGACCCAGTACTTC.

With respect to this clone: One end of the junction is discordant with germline, which a read error may explain. The chain employs TRBV7-6 and TRBJ2-7; no reliable D call. Germline CDR1 SGHVS, CDR2 FNYEAQ. The length of the CDR3 is 13 residues. DNA of the CDR3: TGTGCCAGCAGCTTAGAAACGGGCTACGGGCAGTACTTC. Its translation is CASSLETGYGQYF.

The chain has TRBV29-1 and TRBJ1-1; maybe TRBD1 (5 bases). Per the germline V gene, CDR1 is SQVTM and CDR2 is ANQGSEA. Trimming shortened V by 6 bases and J by 4 bases, and 15 bases separated the two germline ends. The CDR3 contains 13 residues. The CDR3 region has the DNA TGCAGCGTAGCTGTGGGGGGGGGCACTGAAGCTTTCTTT. Translating it yields CSVAVGGGTEAFF.

This clone was seen once. This chain links TRBV28 with TRBJ2-5, with 8 positions matching TRBD2. Losses at the gene ends were 7 bases for V and 1 base for J; bases not matched to a gene: 5. Germline CDR1 is MDHEN and CDR2 is SYDVKM. CDR3 length: 14 residues. CDR3 DNA: TGTGCCAGCACCAAACGGGGGGGCCAAGAGACCCAGTACTTC. It is translated as CASTKRGGQETQYF. Full variable domain (remainder filled in from reference TRBV28 and TRBJ2-5): DVKVTQSSRYLVKRTGEKVFLECVQDMDHENMFWYRQDPGLGLRLIYFSYDVKMKEKGDIPEGYSVSREKKERFSLILESASTNQTSMYLCASTKRGGQETQYFGPGTRLLVL.

The J gene is TRBJ2-3, the V gene TRBV27; the D is unclear. V was cut by 8 bases and J by 3 bases, with 12 bases left in between. The CDR3 contains 13 residues. CDR1 MNHEY and CDR2 SMNVEV come from the germline V gene (reference sequence). DNA for the CDR3: TGTGCCAGCTTCCGGATGGGGACAGATACGCAGTATTTT. Its protein is CASFRMGTDTQYF.

The chain recombines TRBV21-1 with TRBJ1-2. TRBV21-1 is termed a pseudogene. The CDR3 loop spans 13 amino acids. The CDR3 DNA reads as TGTGCCAGCAGCCCGACAGAGGGCTATGGCTACACCTTC. Amino acid sequence: CASSPTEGYGYTF.

DNA of the CDR3: TGTGCCAGCAGCGCCCTGGACAGGGGAAACACTGAAGCTTTCTTT. Protein sequence: CASSALDRGNTEAFF. The V and J genes are TRBV9 and TRBJ1-1; TRBD1 matches 9 bases. V lost 3 bases and J lost 2; bases outside the gene matches: 5. Per the germline V gene, CDR1 is SGDLS and CDR2 is YYNGEE. The CDR3 covers 15 residues. Complete variable domain (other parts from reference TRBV9 and TRBJ1-1): DSGVTQTPKHLITATGQRVTLRCSPRSGDLSVYWYQQSLDQGLQFLIQYYNGEERAKGNILERFSAQQFPDLHSELNLSSLELGDSALYFCASSALDRGNTEAFFGQGTRLTVV.

The rearrangement uses TRBV27 and TRBJ1-1, with 7 bases fitting TRBD1. Losses at the gene ends were 6 bases for V and 5 bases for J; bases not matched to a gene: 18. The V gene's germline CDR1 is MNHEY and CDR2 SMNVEV (reference sequence). CDR3 size: 17 residues. CDR3 nucleotides: TGTGCCAGCAGACCAGGGACCCGGGCAGGGGGGGTAACTGAAGCTTTCTTT. This translates into CASRPGTRAGGVTEAFF.

This sequence joins TRBV12-5 and TRBJ2-4; 10 bases are a match to TRBD2. Germline CDR1 is LGHNT and CDR2 is FRNRAP. J was trimmed by 0 bases and V by 2 bases; bases with no gene match: 1. This CDR3 comprises 16 residues. The CDR3 here is CASGLTSGTAKNIQYF. The DNA for the CDR3 is TGTGCTAGTGGTTTGACTAGCGGGACAGCCAAAAACATTCAGTACTTC.

In its sample, this clone was seen a few times. The J gene is TRBJ2-7, the V gene TRBV25-1; 7 bases are shared with TRBD2. Trimming took 4 bases from V and 4 from J; bases not matched to a gene: 13. Germline CDR1 MGHDK, CDR2 SYGVNS. The length of the CDR3 is 16 residues. The chain's CDR3 is CASSGRGSRRGYEQYF. CDR3 nucleotide sequence: TGTGCCAGCAGTGGGCGGGGGAGCAGGAGAGGATACGAGCAGTACTTC.

The genes are TRBV11-2 and TRBJ1-5; D might be TRBD1 (5 bases). The V end was cut by 1 base, the J end by 5 bases, with 12 bases between. Per germline, CDR1 SGHAT and CDR2 FQNNGV. The CDR3 length is 15 residues. DNA of the CDR3: TGTGCCAGCAGCTTAGGAGGAGGGGACCATCAGCCCCAGCATTTT. This gives the protein CASSLGGGDHQPQHF. Drawing the rest from reference TRBV11-2 and TRBJ1-5, the complete variable domain is EAGVAQSPRYKIIEKRQSVAFWCNPISGHATLYWYQQILGQGPKLLIQFQNNGVVDDSQLPKDRFSAERLKGVDSTLKIQPAKLEDSAVYLCASSLGGGDHQPQHFGDGTRLSIL.

V usage is TRBV9 and J usage is TRBJ2-3, with 10 positions matching TRBD2. Germline CDR1 reads SGDLS; CDR2 reads YYNGEE. The CDR3 sequence is 16 residues long. With 4 bases clipped from V and 2 bases from J, the junction kept 7 bases outside the gene matches. The CDR3 DNA sequence: TGTGCCAGCAGCTCTACTAGCGGGGAGGCCACAGATACGCAGTATTTT. Protein: CASSSTSGEATDTQYF.

The count of this clone is one. This CDR3 reads CASSLGLASPETQYF. The CDR3 bases are TGCGCCAGCAGCTTGGGACTAGCCTCCCCAGAGACCCAGTACTTC. The chain uses TRBV5-1 and TRBJ2-5, with 7 bases that match TRBD2. The germline V gene has CDR1 SGHRS and CDR2 YFSETQ. V lost 0 bases to trimming and J lost 4 bases; unmatched junction nucleotides: 6. The CDR3 extends over 15 amino acids.

The V and J genes are TRBV6-5 and TRBJ2-1; tentatively, D is TRBD2 (6 bases). CDR1 is MNHEY and CDR2 is SVGAGI in the germline V gene. The V and J ends lost 8 bases and 5 bases respectively, with 13 bases between them. The CDR3 has 13 residues. The DNA for the CDR3 is TGTGCCAGCTACGGGAGTCCCCACAATGAGCAGTTCTTC. This translates into CASYGSPHNEQFF.

This clone has just one count. The chain carries TRBV5-6 and TRBJ1-6; TRBD1 aligns across 8 bases. Germline values: CDR1 SGHDT, CDR2 YYEEEE. The V gene end was trimmed by 3 bases and the J gene end by 10 bases; junction bases not matched to a gene: 0. CDR3 size: 12 residues. CDR3 DNA sequence: TGTGCCAGCAGCTCAGGGGGCTCACCCCTCCACTTT. Amino acids: CASSSGGSPLHF. Supplemented by reference TRBV5-6 and TRBJ1-6, the full variable domain reads DAGVTQSPTHLIKTRGQQVTLRCSPKSGHDTVSWYQQALGQGPQFIFQYYEEEERQRGNFPDRFSGHQFPNYSSELNVNALLLGDSALYLCASSSGGSPLHFGNGTRLTVT.

V usage is TRBV7-9 and J usage is TRBJ2-2; 10 positions agree with TRBD2. From germline, CDR1 is SEHNR and CDR2 FQNEAQ (reference sequence). The CDR3 is 14 amino acids. The V gene end was trimmed by 9 bases and the J gene end by 5 bases; junction bases not matched to a gene: 6. CDR3 in amino acids: CASSTSGFTGELFF. CDR3 in DNA: TGTGCCAGTTCGACTAGCGGGTTTACCGGGGAGCTGTTTTTT.

The rearrangement joins TRBV11-3 to TRBJ1-1; D is ambiguous. This CDR3 region has 15 residues. From germline, CDR1 is SGHNT and CDR2 YENEEA. V lost 5 bases to trimming and J lost 0 bases, with 13 bases between them. CDR3 region: CASSDPAGLNTEAFF. CDR3 coding DNA: TGTGCCAGCAGCGACCCGGCGGGGTTGAACACTGAAGCTTTCTTT.

Only one count was recorded for this clone. The chain carries TRBV10-3 and TRBJ2-7, with TRBD1 as a possible D gene (6 bases). Germline V gene lookup returns CDR1 ENHRY and CDR2 SYGVKD. CDR3 size: 15 residues. V gave up 6 bases and J gave up 0 bases, with 15 bases separating them. CDR3 sequence (DNA): TGTGCCATCAGGGCCCCGGACAGAGCCTCCTACGAGCAGTACTTC. Translated: CAIRAPDRASYEQYF.

This chain connects TRBV19 to TRBJ2-4; tentatively, D is TRBD1 (6 bases). Germline V CDR1 and CDR2: LNHDA, SQIVND (reference sequence). This CDR3 is built from 14 residues. V dropped 5 bases and J dropped 1 base, with 9 bases sitting between them. This chain's CDR3 is CASSLGGAKNIQYF. Here the CDR3 DNA reads TGTGCCAGTAGTCTAGGGGGTGCCAAAAACATTCAGTACTTC.

The chain links TRBV4-3 to TRBJ2-3; D remains unclear. V shed 0 bases and J shed 0 bases, with 10 bases lying between them. CDR1 is LGHNA, CDR2 YSLEER, per germline. The CDR3 contains 16 residues. The CDR3 DNA is TGCGCCAGCAGCCAAGATAAATCCGGTAGCACAGATACGCAGTATTTT. Translating gives CASSQDKSGSTDTQYF.

The chain employs TRBV4-3 and TRBJ1-6; tentative D call: TRBD1 (5 bases). Germline CDR1 LGHNA, CDR2 YSLEER. Trimming left V 3 bases short and J 10 bases short, with 7 bases between. This CDR3 is built from 12 residues. CDR3: CASSHPGSPLHF. The CDR3 DNA is TGCGCCAGCAGCCATCCAGGGTCACCCCTCCACTTT.

This clone was detected only once. The chain carries TRBV7-9 and TRBJ2-3; 14 bases align to TRBD2. This CDR3 contains 18 residues. The ends lost 6 bases at V and 1 base at J; junction bases unmatched: 9. The germline V gene has CDR1 SEHNR and CDR2 FQNEAQ (reference sequence). The CDR3 spells CASRSIGTSGRGTDTQYF. In DNA, the CDR3 is TGTGCCAGCAGGTCAATCGGGACTAGCGGGAGAGGCACAGATACGCAGTATTTT.

CDR3 bases: TGTGCCAGCAGCTTGGGGGGGCGGTTGGGACAGGGGTACTACGAGCAGTACTTC. It encodes CASSLGGRLGQGYYEQYF. The chain carries TRBV5-6 and TRBJ2-7; TRBD1 aligns across 10 bases. Trimming took 0 bases from V and 3 from J; bases not matched to a gene: 12. CDR3 length: 18 residues. In germline, CDR1 is SGHDT, CDR2 YYEEEE.

The chain links TRBV21-1 to TRBJ2-1; the D segment call TRBD1 is taken from the table without a DNA check. TRBV21-1 is classified as a pseudogene. The CDR3 runs 18 residues. The CDR3 bases are TGTGCCAGCAGCAAAGAGACGGGCGGGACAGGGGGCCACAATGAGCAGTTCTTC. Translation gives CASSKETGGTGGHNEQFF.